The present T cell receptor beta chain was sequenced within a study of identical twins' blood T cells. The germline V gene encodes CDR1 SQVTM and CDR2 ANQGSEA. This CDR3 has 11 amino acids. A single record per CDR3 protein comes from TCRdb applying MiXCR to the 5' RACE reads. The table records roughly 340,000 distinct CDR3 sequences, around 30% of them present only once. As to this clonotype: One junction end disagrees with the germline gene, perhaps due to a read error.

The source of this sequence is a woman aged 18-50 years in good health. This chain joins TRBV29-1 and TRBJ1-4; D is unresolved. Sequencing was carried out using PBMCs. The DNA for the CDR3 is TGCAGCGTTGTCATTAATGAAAAGCTGTTTTTT. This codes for CSVVINEKLFF.